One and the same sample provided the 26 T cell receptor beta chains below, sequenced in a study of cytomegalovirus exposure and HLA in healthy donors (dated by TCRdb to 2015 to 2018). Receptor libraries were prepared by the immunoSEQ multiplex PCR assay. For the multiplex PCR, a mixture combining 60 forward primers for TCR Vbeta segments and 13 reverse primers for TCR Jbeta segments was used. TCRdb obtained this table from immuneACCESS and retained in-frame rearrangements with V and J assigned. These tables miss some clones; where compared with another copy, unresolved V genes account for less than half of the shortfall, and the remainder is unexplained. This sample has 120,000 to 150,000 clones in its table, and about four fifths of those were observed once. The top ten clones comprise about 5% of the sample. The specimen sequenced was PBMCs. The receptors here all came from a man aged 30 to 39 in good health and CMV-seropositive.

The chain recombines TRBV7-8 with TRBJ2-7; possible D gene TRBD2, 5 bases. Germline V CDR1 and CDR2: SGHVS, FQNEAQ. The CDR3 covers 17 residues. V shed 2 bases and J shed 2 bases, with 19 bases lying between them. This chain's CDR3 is CASSLRPRRRTTYEQYF. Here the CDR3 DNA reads TGTGCCAGCAGCTTACGGCCCCGTCGGAGGACCACCTACGAGCAGTACTTC.

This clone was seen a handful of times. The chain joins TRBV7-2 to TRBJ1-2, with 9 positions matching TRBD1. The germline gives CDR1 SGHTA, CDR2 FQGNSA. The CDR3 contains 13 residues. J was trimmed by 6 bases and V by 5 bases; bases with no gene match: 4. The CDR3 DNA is TGTGCCAGCAGCCCCCGGGACAGGGATGGCTACACCTTC. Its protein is CASSPRDRDGYTF.

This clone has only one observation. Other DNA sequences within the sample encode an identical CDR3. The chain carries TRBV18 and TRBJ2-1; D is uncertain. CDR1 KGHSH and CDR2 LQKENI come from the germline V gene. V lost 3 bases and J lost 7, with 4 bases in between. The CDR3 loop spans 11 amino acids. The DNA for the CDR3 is TGTGCCAGCTCACCCAGTAATGAGCAGTTCTTC. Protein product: CASSPSNEQFF.

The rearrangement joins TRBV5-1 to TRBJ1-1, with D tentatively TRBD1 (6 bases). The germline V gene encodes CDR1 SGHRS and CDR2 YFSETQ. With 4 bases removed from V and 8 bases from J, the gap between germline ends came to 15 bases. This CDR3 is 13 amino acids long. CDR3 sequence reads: CASSLRTDGEAFF. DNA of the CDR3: TGCGCCAGCAGCCTACGGACAGACGGGGAAGCTTTCTTT. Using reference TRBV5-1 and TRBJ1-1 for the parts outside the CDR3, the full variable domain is KAGVTQTPRYLIKTRGQQVTLSCSPISGHRSVSWYQQTPGQGLQFLFEYFSETQRNKGNFPGRFSGRQFSNSRSEMNVSTLELGDSALYLCASSLRTDGEAFFGQGTRLTVV.

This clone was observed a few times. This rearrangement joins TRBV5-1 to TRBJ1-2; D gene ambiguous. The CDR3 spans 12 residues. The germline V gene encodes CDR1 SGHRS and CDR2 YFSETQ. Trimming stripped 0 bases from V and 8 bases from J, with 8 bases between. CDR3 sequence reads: CASSLDALGYTF. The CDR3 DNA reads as TGCGCCAGCAGCTTGGACGCGCTCGGCTACACCTTC. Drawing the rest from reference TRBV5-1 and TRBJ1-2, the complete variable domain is KAGVTQTPRYLIKTRGQQVTLSCSPISGHRSVSWYQQTPGQGLQFLFEYFSETQRNKGNFPGRFSGRQFSNSRSEMNVSTLELGDSALYLCASSLDALGYTFGSGTRLTVV.

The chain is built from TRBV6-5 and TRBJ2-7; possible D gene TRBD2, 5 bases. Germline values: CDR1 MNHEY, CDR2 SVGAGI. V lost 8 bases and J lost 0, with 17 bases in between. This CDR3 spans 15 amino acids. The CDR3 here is CASSVGVIGSYEQYF. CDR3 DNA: TGTGCCAGCTCGGTCGGGGTCATTGGCTCCTACGAGCAGTACTTC.

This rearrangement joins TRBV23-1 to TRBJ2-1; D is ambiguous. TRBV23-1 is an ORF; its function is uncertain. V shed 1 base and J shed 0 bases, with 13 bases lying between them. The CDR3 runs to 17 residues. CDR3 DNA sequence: TGCGCCAGCAGTCAATTGGTCCTTGCGAGCTCCTACAATGAGCAGTTCTTC. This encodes CASSQLVLASSYNEQFF.

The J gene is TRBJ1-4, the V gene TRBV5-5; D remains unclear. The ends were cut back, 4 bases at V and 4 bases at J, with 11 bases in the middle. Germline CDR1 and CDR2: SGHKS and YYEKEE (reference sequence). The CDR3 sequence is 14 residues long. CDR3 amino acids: CASSPGSHNEKLFF. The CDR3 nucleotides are TGTGCCAGCAGCCCGGGATCCCATAATGAAAAACTGTTTTTT.

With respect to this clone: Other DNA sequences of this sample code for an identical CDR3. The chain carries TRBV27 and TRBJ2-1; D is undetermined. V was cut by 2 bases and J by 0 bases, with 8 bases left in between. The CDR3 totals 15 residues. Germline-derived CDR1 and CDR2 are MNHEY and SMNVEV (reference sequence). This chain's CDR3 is CASSLSVSSYNEQFF. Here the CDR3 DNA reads TGTGCCAGCAGTTTAAGCGTAAGCTCCTACAATGAGCAGTTCTTC.

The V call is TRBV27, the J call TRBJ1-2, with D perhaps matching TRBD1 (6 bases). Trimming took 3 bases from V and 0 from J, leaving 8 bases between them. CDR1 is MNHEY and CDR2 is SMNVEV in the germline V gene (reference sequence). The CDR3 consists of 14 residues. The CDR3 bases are TGTGCCAGCAGTTTCGACAGGACTAACTATGGCTACACCTTC. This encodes CASSFDRTNYGYTF.

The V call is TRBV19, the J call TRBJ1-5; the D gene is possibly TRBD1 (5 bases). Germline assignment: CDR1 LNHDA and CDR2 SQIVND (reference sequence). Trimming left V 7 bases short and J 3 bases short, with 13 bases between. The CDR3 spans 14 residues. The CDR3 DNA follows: TGTGCCAGTATCGGGTCAGGGATCAATCAGCCCCAGCATTTT. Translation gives CASIGSGINQPQHF.

The CDR3 region is CASSSSELAGEADTQYF. CDR3 in DNA: TGTGCCAGCAGCTCCTCCGAGCTAGCGGGGGAGGCAGATACGCAGTATTTT. This chain connects TRBV7-9 to TRBJ2-3, with 10 bases aligning to TRBD2. The CDR3 is made up of 17 amino acids. Germline CDR1 is SEHNR and CDR2 is FQNEAQ (reference sequence). The ends lost 4 bases at V and 4 bases at J; junction bases unmatched: 11.

CDR3 in amino acids: CASSMGLLYNEQFF. In DNA form, the CDR3 reads TGTGCCAGCAGCATGGGACTACTCTACAATGAGCAGTTCTTC. The genes are TRBV5-6 and TRBJ2-1; TRBD2 agrees at 7 bases. Germline-derived CDR1 and CDR2 are SGHDT and YYEEEE. This CDR3 is 14 amino acids long. The V gene end was trimmed by 4 bases and the J gene end by 3 bases; junction bases not matched to a gene: 4.

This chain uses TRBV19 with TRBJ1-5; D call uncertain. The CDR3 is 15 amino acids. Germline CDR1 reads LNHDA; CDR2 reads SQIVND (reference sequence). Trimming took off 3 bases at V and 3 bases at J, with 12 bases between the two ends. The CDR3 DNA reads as TGTGCCAGTAGTATTTCCCAGGCTAACAATCAGCCCCAGCATTTT. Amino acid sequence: CASSISQANNQPQHF.

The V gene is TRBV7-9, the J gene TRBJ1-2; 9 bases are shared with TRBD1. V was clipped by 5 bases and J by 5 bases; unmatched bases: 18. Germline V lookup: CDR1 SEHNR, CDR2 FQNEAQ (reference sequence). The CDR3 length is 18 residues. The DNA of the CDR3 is TGTGCCAGCAGCCGAGGGTCGGACAGGGGAAACTTTCGGTATGGCTACACCTTC. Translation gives CASSRGSDRGNFRYGYTF.

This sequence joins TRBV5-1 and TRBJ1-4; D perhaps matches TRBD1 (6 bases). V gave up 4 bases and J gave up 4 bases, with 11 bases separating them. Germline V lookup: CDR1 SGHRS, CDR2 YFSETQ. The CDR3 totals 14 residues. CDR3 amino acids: CASSIGQFNEKLFF. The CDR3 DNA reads TGCGCCAGCAGCATAGGACAGTTTAATGAAAAACTGTTTTTT.

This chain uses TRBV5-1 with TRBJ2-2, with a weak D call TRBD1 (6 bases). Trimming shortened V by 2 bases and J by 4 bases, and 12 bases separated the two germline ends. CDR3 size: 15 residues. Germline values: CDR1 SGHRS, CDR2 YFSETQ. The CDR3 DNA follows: TGCGCCAGCAGCTTCCTGGGGGCGGGCACCGGGGAGCTGTTTTTT. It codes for CASSFLGAGTGELFF.

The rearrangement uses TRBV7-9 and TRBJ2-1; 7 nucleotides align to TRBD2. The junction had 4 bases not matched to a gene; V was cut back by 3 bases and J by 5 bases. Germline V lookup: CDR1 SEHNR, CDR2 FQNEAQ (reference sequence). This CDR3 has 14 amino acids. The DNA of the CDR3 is TGTGCCAGCAGCTTGGGACTACGAGACAATGAGCAGTTCTTC. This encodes CASSLGLRDNEQFF.

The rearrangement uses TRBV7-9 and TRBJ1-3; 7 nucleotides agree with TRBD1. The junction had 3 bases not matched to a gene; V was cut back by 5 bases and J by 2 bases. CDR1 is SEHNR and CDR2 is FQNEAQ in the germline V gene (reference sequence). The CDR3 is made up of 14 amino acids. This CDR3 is CASSPTGTGNTIYF. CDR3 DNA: TGTGCCAGCAGCCCGACAGGGACTGGAAACACCATATATTTT.

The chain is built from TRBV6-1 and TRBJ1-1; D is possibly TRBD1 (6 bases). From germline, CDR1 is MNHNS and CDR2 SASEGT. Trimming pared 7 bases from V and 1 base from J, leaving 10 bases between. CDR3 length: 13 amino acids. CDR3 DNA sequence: TGTGCCAGCAAAGCAGGGGCGAACACTGAAGCTTTCTTT. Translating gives CASKAGANTEAFF.

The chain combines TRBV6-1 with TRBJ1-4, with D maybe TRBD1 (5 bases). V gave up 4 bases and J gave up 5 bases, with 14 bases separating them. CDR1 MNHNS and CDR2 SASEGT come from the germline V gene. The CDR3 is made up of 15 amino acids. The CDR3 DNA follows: TGTGCCAGCAGTGGTCCGGGACTAGGAAATGAAAAACTGTTTTTT. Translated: CASSGPGLGNEKLFF.

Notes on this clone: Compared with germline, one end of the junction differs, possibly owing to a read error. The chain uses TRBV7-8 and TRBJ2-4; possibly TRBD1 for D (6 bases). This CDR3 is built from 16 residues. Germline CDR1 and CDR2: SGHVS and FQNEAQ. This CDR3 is CASSSLGARAKNSQYF. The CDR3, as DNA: TGTGCCAGCAGCTCGCTGGGGGCCAGGGCCAAAAACAGTCAGTACTTC. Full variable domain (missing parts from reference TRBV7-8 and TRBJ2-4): GAGVSQSPRYKVAKRGQDVALRCDPISGHVSLFWYQQALGQGPEFLTYFQNEAQLDKSGLPSDRFFAERPEGSVSTLKIQRTQQEDSAVYLCASSSLGARAKNSQYFGAGTRLSVL.

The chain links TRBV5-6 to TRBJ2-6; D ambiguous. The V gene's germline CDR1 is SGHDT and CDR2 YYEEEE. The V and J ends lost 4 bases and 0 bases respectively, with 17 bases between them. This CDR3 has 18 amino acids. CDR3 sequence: CASSRRNLLNSGANVLTF. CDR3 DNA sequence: TGTGCCAGCAGCCGAAGAAACCTATTAAACTCTGGGGCCAACGTCCTGACTTTC.

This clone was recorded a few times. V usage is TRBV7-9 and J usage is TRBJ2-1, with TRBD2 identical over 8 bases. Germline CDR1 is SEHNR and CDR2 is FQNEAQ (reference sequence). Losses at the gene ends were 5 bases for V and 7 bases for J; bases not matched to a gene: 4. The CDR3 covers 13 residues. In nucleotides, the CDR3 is TGTGCCAGCAGCCCCCGCGGGGGGAATGAGCAGTTCTTC. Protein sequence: CASSPRGGNEQFF.

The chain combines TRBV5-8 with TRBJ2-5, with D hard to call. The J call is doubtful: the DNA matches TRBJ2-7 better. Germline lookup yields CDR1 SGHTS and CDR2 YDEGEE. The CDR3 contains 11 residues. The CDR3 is CASSSSYEQYF. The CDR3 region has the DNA TGTGCCAGCAGCAGTTCCTACGAGCAGTACTTC.

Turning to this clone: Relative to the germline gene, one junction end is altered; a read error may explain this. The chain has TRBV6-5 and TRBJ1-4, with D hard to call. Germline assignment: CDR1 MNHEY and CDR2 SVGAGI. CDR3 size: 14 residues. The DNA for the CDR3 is TGTGCCCGCAGTCCCGTCAGTCATACTGAAAAACTGTTTTTT. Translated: CARSPVSHTEKLFF.